Here is one T cell receptor (beta chain) with its context. These data belong to a study of blood T cell repertoires in COVID-19. As for the study in general: T cells, B-cell-depleted T cells, or PBMCs supplied cDNA or gDNA.

V lost 8 bases and J lost 7, with 5 bases in between. The length of the CDR3 is 10 residues. Per the germline V gene, CDR1 is MNHEY and CDR2 is SVGAGI. The assay was immunoSEQ multiplex PCR, and TCRdb's table has in-frame clones only and misses some. The sample shows 300,000 or so clones, around 87% of them seen only once. This sequence joins TRBV6-5 and TRBJ2-2; D is undetermined. This clonotype originated in a middle-aged man with active or convalescent COVID-19. Sequencing used peripheral blood. The CDR3 DNA reads as TGTGCCAGCCTGTTCGGGGAGCTGTTTTTT. Translated: CASLFGELFF.